This entry lists 7 T cell receptor beta chains sequenced from one sample in a study of cytomegalovirus exposure and HLA in healthy donors. PCR involved 60 Vbeta and 13 Jbeta primers. Clones were read by immunoSEQ multiplex PCR, and TCRdb kept only the in-frame ones, dropping some. Its listing shows around 100,000 clones. Sequenced: PBMCs. The origin of the receptors is a man aged 35-49 years in good health and CMV-seronegative.

The rearrangement uses TRBV7-9 and TRBJ1-1, with 8 bases that match TRBD1. Trimming cost V 1 base and J 0 bases; bases outside gene matches: 10. Germline CDR1 reads SEHNR; CDR2 reads FQNEAQ (reference sequence). The CDR3 is 18 residues long. CDR3 residues: CASSLVHRGLRLNTEAFF. The DNA of the CDR3 is TGTGCCAGCAGCTTAGTTCACAGGGGGTTGAGACTGAACACTGAAGCTTTCTTT.

The chain employs TRBV6-5 and TRBJ2-5, with 9 bases fitting TRBD1. This CDR3 comprises 14 residues. Germline V gene data show CDR1 as MNHEY and CDR2 as SVGAGI. The V gene end was trimmed by 5 bases and the J gene end by 3 bases; junction bases not matched to a gene: 4. CDR3 loop: CASSQRTGEETQYF. In nucleotides, the CDR3 is TGTGCCAGCAGTCAACGGACAGGGGAAGAGACCCAGTACTTC.

This chain connects TRBV13 to TRBJ2-4; D uncertain. The V gene's germline CDR1 is PRHDT and CDR2 FYEKMQ (reference sequence). The CDR3 runs to 21 residues. Trimming took 0 bases from V and 3 from J, leaving 27 bases between them. The CDR3 loop reads CASSLGNRRLSGFLGKNIQYF. The CDR3 nucleotides are TGTGCCAGCAGCTTAGGGAACCGCCGCCTATCAGGATTTTTGGGCAAAAACATTCAGTACTTC.

The V and J genes are TRBV6-5 and TRBJ1-2; D perhaps matches TRBD1 (5 bases). The CDR3 contains 14 residues. V lost 2 bases, J lost 5 bases, and 12 bases lay in between. CDR1 and CDR2 (germline): MNHEY, SVGAGI. CDR3: CASSYGTPGYGYTF. For the CDR3, the DNA is TGTGCCAGCAGTTACGGAACACCAGGGTATGGCTACACCTTC.

This sequence joins TRBV7-2 and TRBJ2-1, with 11 bases fitting TRBD1. The CDR3 extends over 15 amino acids. The V gene's germline CDR1 is SGHTA and CDR2 FQGNSA. The V gene end was trimmed by 5 bases and the J gene end by 8 bases; junction bases not matched to a gene: 8. CDR3 in DNA: TGTGCCAGCAGCCCGGACAGGGGGCGCGTCGATGAGCAGTTCTTC. This translates into CASSPDRGRVDEQFF. The full variable domain, its missing parts supplied by reference TRBV7-2 and TRBJ2-1, is GAGVSQSPSNKVTEKGKDVELRCDPISGHTALYWYRQSLGQGLEFLIYFQGNSAPDKSGLPSDRFSAERTGGSVSTLTIQRTQQEDSAVYLCASSPDRGRVDEQFFGPGTRLTVL.

The V call is TRBV27, the J call TRBJ2-7, with D possibly matching TRBD2 (6 bases). CDR3 size: 13 residues. Germline-derived CDR1 and CDR2 are MNHEY and SMNVEV (reference sequence). Trimming took 4 bases from V and 4 from J, leaving 11 bases between them. CDR3 residues: CASSSAGRYEQYF. For the CDR3, the DNA is TGTGCCAGCAGTTCCGCGGGACGATACGAGCAGTACTTC.

The V and J genes are TRBV27 and TRBJ2-7; D is unresolved. The V end lost 8 bases, the J end lost 0 bases, and 20 bases lay between the germline ends. CDR1 is MNHEY, CDR2 SMNVEV, per germline (reference sequence). This CDR3 has 16 amino acids. CDR3 protein: CASAPQDGLNSYEQYF. In DNA form, the CDR3 reads TGTGCCAGCGCCCCCCAGGATGGCCTCAACTCCTACGAGCAGTACTTC.